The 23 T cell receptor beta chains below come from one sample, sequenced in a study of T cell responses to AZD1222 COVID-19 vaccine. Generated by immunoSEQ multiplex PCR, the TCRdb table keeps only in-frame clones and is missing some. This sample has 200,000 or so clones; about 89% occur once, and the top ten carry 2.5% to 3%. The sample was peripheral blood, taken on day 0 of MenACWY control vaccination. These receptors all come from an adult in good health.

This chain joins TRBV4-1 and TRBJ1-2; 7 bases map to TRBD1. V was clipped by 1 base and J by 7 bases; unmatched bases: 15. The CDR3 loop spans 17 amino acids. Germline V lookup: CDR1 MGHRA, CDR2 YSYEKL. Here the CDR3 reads CASSQGGAIDRAFGYTF. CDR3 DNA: TGCGCCAGCAGCCAAGGGGGGGCGATTGACAGGGCCTTTGGCTACACCTTC.

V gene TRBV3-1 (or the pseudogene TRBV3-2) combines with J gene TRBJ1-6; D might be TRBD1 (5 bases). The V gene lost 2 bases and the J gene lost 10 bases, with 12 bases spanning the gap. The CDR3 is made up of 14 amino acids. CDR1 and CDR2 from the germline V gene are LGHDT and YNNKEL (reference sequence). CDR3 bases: TGTGCCAGCAGCCAATTTAAAGGGGTCTCACCCCTCCACTTT. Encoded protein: CASSQFKGVSPLHF.

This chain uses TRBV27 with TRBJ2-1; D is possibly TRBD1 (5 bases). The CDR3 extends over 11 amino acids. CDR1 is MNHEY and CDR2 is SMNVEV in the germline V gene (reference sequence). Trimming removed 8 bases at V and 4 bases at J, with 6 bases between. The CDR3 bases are TGTGCCAGCGGGGCTTACAATGAGCAGTTCTTC. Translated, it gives CASGAYNEQFF.

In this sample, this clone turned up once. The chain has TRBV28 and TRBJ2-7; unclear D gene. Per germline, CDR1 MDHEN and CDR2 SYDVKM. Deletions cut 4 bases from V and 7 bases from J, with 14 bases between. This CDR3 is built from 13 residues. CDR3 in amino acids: CASSSPGRPEQYF. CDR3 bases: TGTGCCAGCAGTTCCCCTGGCAGGCCTGAGCAGTACTTC. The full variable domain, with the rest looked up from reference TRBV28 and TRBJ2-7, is DVKVTQSSRYLVKRTGEKVFLECVQDMDHENMFWYRQDPGLGLRLIYFSYDVKMKEKGDIPEGYSVSREKKERFSLILESASTNQTSMYLCASSSPGRPEQYFGPGTRLTVT.

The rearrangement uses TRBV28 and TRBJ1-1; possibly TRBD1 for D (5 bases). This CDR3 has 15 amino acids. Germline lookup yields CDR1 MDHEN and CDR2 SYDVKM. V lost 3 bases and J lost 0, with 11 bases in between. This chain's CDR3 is CASSLGGVMNTEAFF. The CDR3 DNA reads TGTGCCAGCAGTTTGGGGGGGGTCATGAACACTGAAGCTTTCTTT.

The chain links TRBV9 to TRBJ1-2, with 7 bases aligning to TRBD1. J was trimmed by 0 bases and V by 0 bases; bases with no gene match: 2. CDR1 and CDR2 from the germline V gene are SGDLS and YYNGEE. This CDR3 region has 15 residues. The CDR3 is CASSVGGQSNYGYTF. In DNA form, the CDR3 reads TGTGCCAGCAGCGTAGGGGGACAGTCTAACTATGGCTACACCTTC.

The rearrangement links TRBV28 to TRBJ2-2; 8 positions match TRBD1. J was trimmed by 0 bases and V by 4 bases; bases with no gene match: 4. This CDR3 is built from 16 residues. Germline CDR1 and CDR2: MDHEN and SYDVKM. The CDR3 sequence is CASSSQTGANTGELFF. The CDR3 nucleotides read TGTGCCAGCAGTTCACAGACAGGGGCGAACACCGGGGAGCTGTTTTTT.

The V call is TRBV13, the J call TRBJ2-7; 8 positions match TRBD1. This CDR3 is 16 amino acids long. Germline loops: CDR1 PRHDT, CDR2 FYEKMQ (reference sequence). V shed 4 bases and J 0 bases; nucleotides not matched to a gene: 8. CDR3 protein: CASSSTDRVFSYEQYF. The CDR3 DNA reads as TGTGCCAGCAGCTCCACGGACAGGGTATTCTCCTACGAGCAGTACTTC.

CDR3 nucleotides: TGTGCCAGCTCACCGGGGACAGGGAACACTGAAGCTTTCTTT. Translation: CASSPGTGNTEAFF. The chain uses TRBV18 and TRBJ1-1; 8 nucleotides align to TRBD1. The CDR3 runs to 14 residues. In germline, CDR1 is KGHSH, CDR2 LQKENI. Trimming took 3 bases from V and 1 from J; bases not matched to a gene: 1.

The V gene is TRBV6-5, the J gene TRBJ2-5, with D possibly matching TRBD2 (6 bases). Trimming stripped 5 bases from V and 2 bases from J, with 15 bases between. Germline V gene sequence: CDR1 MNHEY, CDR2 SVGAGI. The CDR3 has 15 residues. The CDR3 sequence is CASSKLGSPQETQYF. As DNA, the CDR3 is TGTGCCAGCAGTAAGCTCGGGAGTCCACAAGAGACCCAGTACTTC.

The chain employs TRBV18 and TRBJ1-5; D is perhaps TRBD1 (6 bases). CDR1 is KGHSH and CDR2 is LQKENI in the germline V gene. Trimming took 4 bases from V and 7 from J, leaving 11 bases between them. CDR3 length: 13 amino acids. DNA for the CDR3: TGTGCCAGCTCACGAGGGGGGGGACAGCCCCAGCATTTT. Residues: CASSRGGGQPQHF.

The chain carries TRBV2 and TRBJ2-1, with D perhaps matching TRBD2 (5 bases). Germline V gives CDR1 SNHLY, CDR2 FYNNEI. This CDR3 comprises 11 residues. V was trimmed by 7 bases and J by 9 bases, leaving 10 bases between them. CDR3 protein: CASNRDAEQFF. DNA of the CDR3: TGTGCCAGCAACCGGGATGCTGAGCAGTTCTTC.

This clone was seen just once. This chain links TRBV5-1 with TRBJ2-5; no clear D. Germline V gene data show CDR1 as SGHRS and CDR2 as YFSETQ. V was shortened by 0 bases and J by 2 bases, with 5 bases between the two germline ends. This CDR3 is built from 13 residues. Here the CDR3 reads CASSLDVQETQYF. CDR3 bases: TGCGCCAGCAGCTTGGATGTACAAGAGACCCAGTACTTC.

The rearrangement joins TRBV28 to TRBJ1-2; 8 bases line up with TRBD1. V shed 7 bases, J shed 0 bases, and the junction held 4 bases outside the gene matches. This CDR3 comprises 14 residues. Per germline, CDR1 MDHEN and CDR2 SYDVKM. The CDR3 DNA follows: TGTGCCAGCATTCCAGGGGGCGCTAACTATGGCTACACCTTC. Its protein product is CASIPGGANYGYTF.

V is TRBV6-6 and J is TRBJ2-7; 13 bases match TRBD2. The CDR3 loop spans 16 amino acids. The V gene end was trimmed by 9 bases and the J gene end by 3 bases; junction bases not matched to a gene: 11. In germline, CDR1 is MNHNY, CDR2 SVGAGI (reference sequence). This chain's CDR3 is CASERGLAGVLYEQYF. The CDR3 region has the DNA TGTGCCAGTGAACGCGGACTAGCGGGAGTACTCTACGAGCAGTACTTC.

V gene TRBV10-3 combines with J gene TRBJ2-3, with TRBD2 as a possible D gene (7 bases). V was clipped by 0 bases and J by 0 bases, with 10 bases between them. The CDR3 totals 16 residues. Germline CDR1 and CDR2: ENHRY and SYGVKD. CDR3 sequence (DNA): TGTGCCATCAGTGAGTCGGGGGGGCCTAGCACAGATACGCAGTATTTT. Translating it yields CAISESGGPSTDTQYF.

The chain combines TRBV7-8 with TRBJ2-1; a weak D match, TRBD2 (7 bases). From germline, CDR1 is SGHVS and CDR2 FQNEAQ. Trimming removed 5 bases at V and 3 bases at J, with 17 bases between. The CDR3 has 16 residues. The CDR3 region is CASSPWGGGGYNEQFF. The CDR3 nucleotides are TGTGCCAGCAGCCCCTGGGGGGGAGGGGGCTACAATGAGCAGTTCTTC. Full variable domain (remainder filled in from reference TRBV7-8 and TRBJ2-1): GAGVSQSPRYKVAKRGQDVALRCDPISGHVSLFWYQQALGQGPEFLTYFQNEAQLDKSGLPSDRFFAERPEGSVSTLKIQRTQQEDSAVYLCASSPWGGGGYNEQFFGPGTRLTVL.

The CDR3 spells CASRKNTEAFF. The CDR3, as DNA: TGTGCCAGCAGGAAAAACACTGAAGCTTTCTTT. This sequence joins TRBV27 and TRBJ1-1; no definite D call. Germline assignment: CDR1 MNHEY and CDR2 SMNVEV (reference sequence). Trimming left V 6 bases short and J 2 bases short, with 4 bases between. The CDR3 loop spans 11 amino acids.

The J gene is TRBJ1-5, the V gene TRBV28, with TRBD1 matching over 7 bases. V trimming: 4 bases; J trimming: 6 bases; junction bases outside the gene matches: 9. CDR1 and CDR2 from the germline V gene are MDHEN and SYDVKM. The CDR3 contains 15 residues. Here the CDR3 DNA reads TGTGCCAGCAGTTCGCCTGACAGGGAGGGTCAGCCCCAGCATTTT. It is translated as CASSSPDREGQPQHF. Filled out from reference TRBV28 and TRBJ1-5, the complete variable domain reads DVKVTQSSRYLVKRTGEKVFLECVQDMDHENMFWYRQDPGLGLRLIYFSYDVKMKEKGDIPEGYSVSREKKERFSLILESASTNQTSMYLCASSSPDREGQPQHFGDGTRLSIL.

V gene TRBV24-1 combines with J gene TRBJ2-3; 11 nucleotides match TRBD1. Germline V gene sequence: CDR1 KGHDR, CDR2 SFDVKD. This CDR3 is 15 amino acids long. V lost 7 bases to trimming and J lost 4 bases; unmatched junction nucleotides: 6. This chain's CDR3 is CATRDTDRGPDTQYF. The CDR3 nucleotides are TGTGCCACCAGGGATACGGACAGGGGGCCAGATACGCAGTATTTT.

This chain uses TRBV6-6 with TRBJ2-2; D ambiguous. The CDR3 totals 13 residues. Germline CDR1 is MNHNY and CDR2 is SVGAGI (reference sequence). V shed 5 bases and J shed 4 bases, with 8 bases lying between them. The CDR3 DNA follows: TGTGCCAGCAGTAGGGTTTCCACCGGGGAGCTGTTTTTT. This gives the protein CASSRVSTGELFF.

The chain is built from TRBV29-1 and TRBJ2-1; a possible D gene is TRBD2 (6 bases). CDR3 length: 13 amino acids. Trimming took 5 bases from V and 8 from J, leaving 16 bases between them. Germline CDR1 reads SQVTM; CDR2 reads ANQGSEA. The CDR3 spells CSVSRDSEHEQFF. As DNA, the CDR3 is TGCAGCGTTTCCCGGGACTCAGAACATGAGCAGTTCTTC.

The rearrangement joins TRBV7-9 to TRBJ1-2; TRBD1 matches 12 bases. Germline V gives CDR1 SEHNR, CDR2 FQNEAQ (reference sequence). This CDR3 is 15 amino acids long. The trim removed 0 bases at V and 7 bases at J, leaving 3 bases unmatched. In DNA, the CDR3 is TGTGCCAGCAGCTTAGCGGGGGACAGGGGGCTTGGCTACACCTTC. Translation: CASSLAGDRGLGYTF.